A single sample is the source of the 25 T cell receptor beta chains below, sequenced in a study of OX40 agonist ivuxolimab in advanced cancers. Here immunoSEQ multiplex PCR was the method, and the copy in TCRdb shows in-frame clones only, minus some. The data show about 53,000 clones, less than 85% seen once. Here the sequenced sample was CD4+ or CD8+ T cells sorted from blood, taken in a trial of the OX40 agonist ivuxolimab. These receptors were obtained from an adult with an advanced solid tumor such as melanoma, head and neck, liver or kidney cancer.

This chain joins TRBV19 and TRBJ2-3; D may correspond to TRBD1 or TRBD2 (5 bases each). This CDR3 has 17 residues. V lost 3 bases and J 2 bases, leaving 18 bases between the germline ends. Germline CDR1 is LNHDA and CDR2 is SQIVND (reference sequence). CDR3 sequence (DNA): TGTGCCAGTAGTATGAGGCGAGGGGATTCCTCCACAGATACGCAGTATTTT. The encoded protein is CASSMRRGDSSTDTQYF.

This clone has only one observation. The J gene is TRBJ2-1, the V gene TRBV28; the D is unclear. The CDR3 sequence is 14 residues long. CDR1 and CDR2 from the germline V gene are MDHEN and SYDVKM. Trimming cost V 6 bases and J 4 bases, with 13 bases left between them. Here the CDR3 DNA reads TGTGCCAGCAGGTCGGATCCGGATTACAATGAGCAGTTCTTC. Translation gives CASRSDPDYNEQFF.

The genes are TRBV6-1 and TRBJ1-2; D remains ambiguous. CDR1 is MNHNS, CDR2 SASEGT, per germline. V was pared by 2 bases and J by 1 base, with 14 bases between. This CDR3 is built from 16 residues. The chain's CDR3 is CASSELGRRYNYGYTF. DNA for the CDR3: TGTGCCAGCAGTGAATTAGGGCGGAGATATAACTATGGCTACACCTTC.

V usage is TRBV5-1 and J usage is TRBJ2-3; D remains ambiguous. V was trimmed by 0 bases and J by 1 base, leaving 12 bases between them. This CDR3 comprises 16 residues. Looked up from germline, CDR1 is SGHRS and CDR2 is YFSETQ. The CDR3: CASSLGPRSGTDTQYF. As DNA, the CDR3 is TGCGCCAGCAGCTTGGGGCCCCGGAGTGGCACAGATACGCAGTATTTT.

V usage is TRBV10-3 and J usage is TRBJ1-2; D is possibly TRBD1 (5 bases). The V and J ends lost 2 bases and 3 bases respectively, with 7 bases between them. CDR3 length: 13 amino acids. The V gene's germline CDR1 is ENHRY and CDR2 SYGVKD. The CDR3 loop reads CAISEEGHYGYTF. Written as DNA, the CDR3 is TGTGCCATCAGTGAGGAGGGGCACTATGGCTACACCTTC.

This chain joins TRBV9 and TRBJ2-1; either TRBD1 or TRBD2 may fit D (5 bases each). The ends were cut back, 0 bases at V and 8 bases at J, with 18 bases in the middle. CDR1 SGDLS and CDR2 YYNGEE come from the germline V gene. This CDR3 is built from 16 residues. Here the CDR3 reads CASSVAGTRNSDEQFF. DNA of the CDR3: TGTGCCAGCAGCGTAGCTGGGACGCGAAACTCGGATGAGCAGTTCTTC.

V and J are TRBV7-6 and TRBJ2-1; 10 bases match TRBD2. J gave up 7 bases and V 5 bases, and 8 bases lay outside the gene matches. Germline CDR1 is SGHVS and CDR2 is FNYEAQ. There are 15 residues in the CDR3. CDR3 protein: CASSAASGSWNEQFF. In nucleotides, the CDR3 is TGTGCCAGCAGCGCCGCTAGCGGGAGTTGGAATGAGCAGTTCTTC.

The CDR3 DNA is TGTGCCAGCAGAAACCAAGAGACCCAGTACTTC. Its protein product is CASRNQETQYF. The chain has TRBV18 and TRBJ2-5; D gene ambiguous. Trimming took 8 bases from V and 0 from J, leaving 4 bases between them. Germline CDR1 KGHSH, CDR2 LQKENI. The CDR3 has 11 residues.

The chain combines TRBV4-1 with TRBJ2-2; 8 bases agree with TRBD1. The CDR3 is made up of 15 amino acids. Losses at the gene ends were 6 bases for V and 4 bases for J; bases not matched to a gene: 7. Per germline, CDR1 MGHRA and CDR2 YSYEKL. The CDR3 is CASRKPGTGTGELFF. In DNA, the CDR3 is TGCGCCAGCAGGAAACCCGGGACAGGCACCGGGGAGCTGTTTTTT.

The V and J genes are TRBV19 and TRBJ1-4, with 10 positions matching TRBD1. The CDR3 runs 15 residues. Germline CDR1 reads LNHDA; CDR2 reads SQIVND (reference sequence). The V gene end was trimmed by 6 bases and the J gene end by 6 bases; junction bases not matched to a gene: 7. The CDR3 reads CASSPGQGVYEKLFF. The CDR3 DNA is TGTGCCAGTAGCCCCGGACAGGGGGTGTATGAAAAACTGTTTTTT.

This chain links TRBV19 with TRBJ2-7; 12 bases fit TRBD2. CDR3 length: 15 amino acids. CDR1 LNHDA and CDR2 SQIVND come from the germline V gene (reference sequence). After removal of 4 bases from V and 3 bases from J, the junction contained 4 bases not matched to a gene. Here the CDR3 reads CASSNGLAGIYEQYF. For the CDR3, the DNA is TGTGCCAGTAGTAACGGACTAGCGGGAATCTACGAGCAGTACTTC.

This clone has only a few counts. The chain uses TRBV19 and TRBJ1-1; D might be TRBD1 (6 bases). The V gene lost 5 bases and the J gene lost 6 bases, with 31 bases spanning the gap. This CDR3 has 19 residues. CDR1 and CDR2 from the germline V gene are LNHDA and SQIVND (reference sequence). The CDR3 region has the DNA TGTGCCAGTAGTCCCCGGGGGGGCGGATTACTTGGAATCGGCGCTGAAGCTTTCTTT. Its translation is CASSPRGGGLLGIGAEAFF.

CDR3 in amino acids: CASSMGSGTETQYF. In nucleotides, the CDR3 is TGTGCCAGTAGTATGGGTAGCGGAACAGAGACCCAGTACTTC. This sequence joins TRBV19 and TRBJ2-5; tentative D call: TRBD2 (6 bases). The CDR3 length is 14 residues. V lost 3 bases, J lost 4 bases, and 12 bases lay in between. Germline V lookup: CDR1 LNHDA, CDR2 SQIVND (reference sequence).

The chain couples TRBV1 to TRBJ2-7; TRBD2 is taken as the D call from the table, unchecked against the DNA. TRBV1 is a known pseudogene. The CDR3 consists of 18 residues. This chain's CDR3 is CTSSHYGGEREVPYEQYF. DNA of the CDR3: TGCACCAGCAGCCACTACGGGGGGGAGCGGGAGGTTCCCTACGAGCAGTACTTC.

The rearrangement uses TRBV9 and TRBJ1-4; a possible D gene is TRBD1 (6 bases). Looked up from germline, CDR1 is SGDLS and CDR2 is YYNGEE. The CDR3 extends over 14 amino acids. With 8 bases removed from V and 0 bases from J, the gap between germline ends came to 11 bases. For the CDR3, the DNA is TGTGCCAGTACCAGGGGCACAACTAATGAAAAACTGTTTTTT. This translates into CASTRGTTNEKLFF.

The rearrangement links TRBV10-3 to TRBJ2-1; 9 bases line up with TRBD1. V trimming: 8 bases; J trimming: 5 bases; junction bases outside the gene matches: 4. CDR1 and CDR2 (germline): ENHRY, SYGVKD. The CDR3 is made up of 13 amino acids. The CDR3 DNA follows: TGTGCCATCTCCCGGGACAGGGACAATGAGCAGTTCTTC. Protein sequence: CAISRDRDNEQFF.

J is TRBJ2-6 and V is TRBV19; TRBD2 matches 9 bases. The CDR3 has 20 residues. V lost 5 bases, J lost 2 bases, and 16 bases stayed unmatched. Germline loops: CDR1 LNHDA, CDR2 SQIVND (reference sequence). CDR3 region: CASSPATLSGSEPGANVLTF. The CDR3 DNA reads TGTGCCAGTAGTCCAGCAACCCTTAGCGGGAGTGAACCTGGGGCCAACGTCCTGACTTTC.

Only one count was recorded for this clone. Other DNA sequences in this specimen translate into the identical CDR3. The chain carries TRBV28 and TRBJ1-5; D remains ambiguous. Trimming took 1 base from V and 3 from J, leaving 7 bases between them. The germline gives CDR1 MDHEN, CDR2 SYDVKM. There are 14 residues in the CDR3. The CDR3 DNA reads TGTGCCAGCAGTTTATCCAGACCCAATCAGCCCCAGCATTTT. As protein: CASSLSRPNQPQHF.

V gene TRBV7-8 combines with J gene TRBJ2-1; weak D call: TRBD1 (7 bases). The V end lost 5 bases, the J end lost 1 base, and 18 bases lay between the germline ends. CDR3 size: 17 residues. Germline CDR1 reads SGHVS; CDR2 reads FQNEAQ. Here the CDR3 reads CASSQTQGGRSYNEQFF. Written as DNA, the CDR3 is TGTGCCAGCAGCCAAACCCAGGGGGGCCGTTCCTACAATGAGCAGTTCTTC.

The CDR3 spells CASTVYGPNPYNEQFF. CDR3 DNA: TGTGCCAGCACTGTCTATGGACCGAACCCCTACAATGAGCAGTTCTTC. V is TRBV27 and J is TRBJ2-1; the D is unclear. V lost 7 bases and J 2 bases, leaving 18 bases between the germline ends. Germline V gives CDR1 MNHEY, CDR2 SMNVEV (reference sequence). The CDR3 length is 16 residues.

CDR3 residues: CASSPTTENTEAFF. The CDR3 DNA follows: TGTGCCAGCAGCCCCACGACAGAGAACACTGAAGCTTTCTTT. The gene calls are TRBV7-6 and TRBJ1-1, with D perhaps matching TRBD1 (5 bases). Trimming pared 5 bases from V and 1 base from J, leaving 11 bases between. The germline V gene encodes CDR1 SGHVS and CDR2 FNYEAQ. The CDR3 extends over 14 amino acids.

This rearrangement joins TRBV28 to TRBJ2-3; 11 bases align to TRBD2. After removal of 3 bases from V and 5 bases from J, the junction contained 4 bases not matched to a gene. The germline CDR1 and CDR2 sequences are MDHEN and SYDVKM. This CDR3 is built from 15 residues. The CDR3 DNA reads TGTGCCAGCAGTTTGTCTAGCGGGGGGAGAGATACGCAGTATTTT. Translating it yields CASSLSSGGRDTQYF.

V and J are TRBV6-6 and TRBJ2-4, with 8 nucleotides matching TRBD2. The germline CDR1 and CDR2 sequences are MNHNY and SVGAGI (reference sequence). The CDR3 runs to 14 residues. With 3 bases clipped from V and 3 bases from J, the junction kept 1 base outside the gene matches. This CDR3 reads CASSYREGKNIQYF. For the CDR3, the DNA is TGTGCCAGCAGTTATCGGGAGGGCAAAAACATTCAGTACTTC.

The rearrangement links TRBV7-3 to TRBJ2-2; D not resolved. Germline CDR1 and CDR2: SGHTA and FQGTGA. CDR3 size: 16 residues. Deletions cut 5 bases from V and 0 bases from J, with 13 bases between. The CDR3 bases are TGTGCCAGCAGCCCCCGGGCCCGCACGAACACCGGGGAGCTGTTTTTT. This translates into CASSPRARTNTGELFF.

This sequence joins TRBV7-9 and TRBJ1-2; D is uncertain. The V gene lost 5 bases and the J gene lost 8 bases, with 15 bases spanning the gap. The CDR3 is 13 residues long. Germline-derived CDR1 and CDR2 are SEHNR and FQNEAQ (reference sequence). The CDR3 DNA reads TGTGCCAGCAGCGAACAGCCGTTGGGAGGCTACACCTTC. Translation: CASSEQPLGGYTF.